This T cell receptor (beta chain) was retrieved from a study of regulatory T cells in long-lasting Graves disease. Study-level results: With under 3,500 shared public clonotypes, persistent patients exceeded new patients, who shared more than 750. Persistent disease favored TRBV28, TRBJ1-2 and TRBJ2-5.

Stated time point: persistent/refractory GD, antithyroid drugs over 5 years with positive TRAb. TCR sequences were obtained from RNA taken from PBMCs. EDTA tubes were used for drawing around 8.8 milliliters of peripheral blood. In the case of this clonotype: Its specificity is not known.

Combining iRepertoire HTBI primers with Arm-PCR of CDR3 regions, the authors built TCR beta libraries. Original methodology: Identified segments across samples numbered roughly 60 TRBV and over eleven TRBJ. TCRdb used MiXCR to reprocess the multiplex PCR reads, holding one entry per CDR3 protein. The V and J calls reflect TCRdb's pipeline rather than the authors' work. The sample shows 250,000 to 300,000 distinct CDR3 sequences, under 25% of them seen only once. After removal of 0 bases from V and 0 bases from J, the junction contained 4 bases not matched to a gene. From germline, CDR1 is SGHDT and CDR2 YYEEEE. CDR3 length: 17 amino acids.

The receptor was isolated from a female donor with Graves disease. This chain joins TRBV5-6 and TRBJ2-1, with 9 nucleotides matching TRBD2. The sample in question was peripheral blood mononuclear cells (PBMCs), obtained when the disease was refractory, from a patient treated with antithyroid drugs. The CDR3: CASSLALAGISYNEQFF. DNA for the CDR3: TGTGCCAGCAGCTTGGCCCTAGCGGGAATCTCCTACAATGAGCAGTTCTTC.